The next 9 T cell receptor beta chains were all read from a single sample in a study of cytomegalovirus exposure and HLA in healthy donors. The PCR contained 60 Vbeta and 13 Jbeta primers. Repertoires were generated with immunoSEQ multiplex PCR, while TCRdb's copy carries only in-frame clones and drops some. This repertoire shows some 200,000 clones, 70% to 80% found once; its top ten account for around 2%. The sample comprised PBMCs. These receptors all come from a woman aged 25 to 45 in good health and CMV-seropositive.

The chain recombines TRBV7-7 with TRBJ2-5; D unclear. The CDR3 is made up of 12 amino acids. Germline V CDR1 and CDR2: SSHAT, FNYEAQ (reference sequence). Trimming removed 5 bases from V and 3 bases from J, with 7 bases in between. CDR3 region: CASSPPEETQYF. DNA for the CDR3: TGTGCCAGCAGCCCCCCCGAAGAGACCCAGTACTTC.

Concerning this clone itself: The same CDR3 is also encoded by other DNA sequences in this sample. CDR3 bases: TGTGCCAGCAGTTACTTCCATCAGCAGGGATTGGAAGGCTACACCTTC. Translation gives CASSYFHQQGLEGYTF. The chain links TRBV6-5 to TRBJ1-2; D might be TRBD1 (5 bases). This CDR3 spans 16 amino acids. The ends were cut back, 1 base at V and 8 bases at J, with 20 bases in the middle. Germline loops: CDR1 MNHEY, CDR2 SVGAGI.

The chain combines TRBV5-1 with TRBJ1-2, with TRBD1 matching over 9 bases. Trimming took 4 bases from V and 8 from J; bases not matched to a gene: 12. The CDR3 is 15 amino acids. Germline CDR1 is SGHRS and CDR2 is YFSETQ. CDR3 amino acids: CASSPELSTGGGYTF. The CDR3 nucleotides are TGCGCCAGCAGCCCCGAACTTTCGACAGGGGGAGGCTACACCTTC.

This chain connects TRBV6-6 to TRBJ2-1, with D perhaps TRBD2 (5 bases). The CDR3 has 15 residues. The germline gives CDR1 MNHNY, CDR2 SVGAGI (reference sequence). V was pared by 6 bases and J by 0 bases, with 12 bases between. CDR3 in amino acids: CASSQSGSSYNEQFF. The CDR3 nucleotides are TGTGCCAGCAGCCAGAGCGGAAGCTCCTACAATGAGCAGTTCTTC.

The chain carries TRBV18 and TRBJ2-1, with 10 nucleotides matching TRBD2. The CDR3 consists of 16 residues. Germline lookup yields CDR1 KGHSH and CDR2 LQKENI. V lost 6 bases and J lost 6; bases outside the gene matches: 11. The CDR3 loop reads CASSFLGASGSNEQFF. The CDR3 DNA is TGTGCCAGCTCCTTCCTAGGGGCTAGCGGGAGCAATGAGCAGTTCTTC.

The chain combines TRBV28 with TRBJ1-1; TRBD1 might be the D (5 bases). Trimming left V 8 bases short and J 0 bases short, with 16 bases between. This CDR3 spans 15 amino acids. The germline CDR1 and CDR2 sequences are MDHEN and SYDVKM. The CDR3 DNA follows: TGTGCCAGCTCCAATCAGGGCCCCATGAACACTGAAGCTTTCTTT. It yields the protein CASSNQGPMNTEAFF.

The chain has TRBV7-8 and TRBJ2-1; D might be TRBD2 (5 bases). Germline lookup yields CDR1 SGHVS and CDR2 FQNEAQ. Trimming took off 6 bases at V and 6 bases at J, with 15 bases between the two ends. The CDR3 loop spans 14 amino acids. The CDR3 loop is CASRIRSSSNEQFF. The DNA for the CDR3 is TGTGCCAGCAGGATCAGGTCTAGCAGCAATGAGCAGTTCTTC.

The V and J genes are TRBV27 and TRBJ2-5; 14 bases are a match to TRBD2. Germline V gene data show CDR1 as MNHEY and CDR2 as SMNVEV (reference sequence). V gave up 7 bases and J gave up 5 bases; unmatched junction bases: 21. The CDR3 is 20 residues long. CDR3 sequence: CASTPLVPTSGRAGGETQYF. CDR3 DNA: TGTGCCAGCACCCCCCTCGTCCCGACTAGCGGGAGGGCCGGAGGGGAGACCCAGTACTTC.

CDR3 DNA: TGTGCCAGCAGCTCGGGGACTAGCGGGAGTACAGATACGCAGTATTTT. Translated, it gives CASSSGTSGSTDTQYF. The rearrangement links TRBV9 to TRBJ2-3, with TRBD2 matching over 14 bases. This CDR3 is built from 16 residues. V shed 4 bases, J shed 3 bases, and the junction held 4 bases outside the gene matches. Germline V gives CDR1 SGDLS, CDR2 YYNGEE.